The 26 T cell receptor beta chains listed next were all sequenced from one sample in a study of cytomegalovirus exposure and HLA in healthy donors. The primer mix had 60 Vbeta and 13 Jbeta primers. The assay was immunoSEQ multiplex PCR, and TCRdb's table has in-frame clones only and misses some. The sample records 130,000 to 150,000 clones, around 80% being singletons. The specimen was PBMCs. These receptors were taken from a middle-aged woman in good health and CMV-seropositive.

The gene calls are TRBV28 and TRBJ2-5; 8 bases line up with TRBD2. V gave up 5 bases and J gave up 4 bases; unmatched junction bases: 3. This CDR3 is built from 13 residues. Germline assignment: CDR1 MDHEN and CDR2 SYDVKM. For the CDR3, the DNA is TGTGCCAGCAGTCGGGGGGGAGGAGAGACCCAGTACTTC. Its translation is CASSRGGGETQYF.

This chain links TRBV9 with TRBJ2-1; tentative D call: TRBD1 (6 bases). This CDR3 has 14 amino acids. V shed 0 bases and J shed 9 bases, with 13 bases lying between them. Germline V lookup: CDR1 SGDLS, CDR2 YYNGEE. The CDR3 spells CASSVATGSTEQFF. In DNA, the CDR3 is TGTGCCAGCAGCGTAGCCACAGGGTCTACTGAGCAGTTCTTC.

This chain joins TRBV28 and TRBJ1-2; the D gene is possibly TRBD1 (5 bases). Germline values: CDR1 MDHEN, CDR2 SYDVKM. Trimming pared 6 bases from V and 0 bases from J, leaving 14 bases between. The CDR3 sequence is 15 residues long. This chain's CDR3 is CASSSGHLANYGYTF. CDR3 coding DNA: TGTGCCAGCAGCTCTGGACACTTAGCTAACTATGGCTACACCTTC.

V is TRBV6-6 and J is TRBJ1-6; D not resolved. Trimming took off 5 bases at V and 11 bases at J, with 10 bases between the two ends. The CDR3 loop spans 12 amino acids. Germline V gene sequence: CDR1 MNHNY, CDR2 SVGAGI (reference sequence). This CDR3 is CASSPPGTPLHF. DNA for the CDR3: TGTGCCAGCAGTCCCCCGGGTACACCCCTCCACTTT.

The CDR3 spells CASSLEGQRDSPLHF. CDR3 coding DNA: TGCGCCAGCAGCTTGGAGGGACAGAGAGATTCACCCCTCCACTTT. J is TRBJ1-6 and V is TRBV5-1; TRBD1 matches 7 bases. The germline V gene has CDR1 SGHRS and CDR2 YFSETQ. The CDR3 sequence is 15 residues long. V was pared by 0 bases and J by 8 bases, with 5 bases of the junction left unmatched.

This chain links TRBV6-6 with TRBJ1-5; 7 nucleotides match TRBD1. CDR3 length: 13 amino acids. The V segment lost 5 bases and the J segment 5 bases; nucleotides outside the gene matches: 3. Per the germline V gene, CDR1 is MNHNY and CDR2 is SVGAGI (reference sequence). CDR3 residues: CASSDREDQPQHF. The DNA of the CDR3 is TGTGCCAGCAGTGACAGGGAAGATCAGCCCCAGCATTTT.

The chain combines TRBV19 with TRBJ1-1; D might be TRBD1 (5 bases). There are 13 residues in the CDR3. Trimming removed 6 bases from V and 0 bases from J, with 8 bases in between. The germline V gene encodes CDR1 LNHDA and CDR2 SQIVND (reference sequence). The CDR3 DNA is TGTGCCAGTAGCCGGGGGATGAACACTGAAGCTTTCTTT. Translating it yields CASSRGMNTEAFF.

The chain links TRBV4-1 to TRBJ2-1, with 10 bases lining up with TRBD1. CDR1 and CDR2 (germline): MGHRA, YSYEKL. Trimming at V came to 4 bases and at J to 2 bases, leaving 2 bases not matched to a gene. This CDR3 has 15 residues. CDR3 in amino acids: CASSPGQGAYNEQFF. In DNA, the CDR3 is TGCGCCAGCAGCCCTGGACAGGGGGCCTACAATGAGCAGTTCTTC.

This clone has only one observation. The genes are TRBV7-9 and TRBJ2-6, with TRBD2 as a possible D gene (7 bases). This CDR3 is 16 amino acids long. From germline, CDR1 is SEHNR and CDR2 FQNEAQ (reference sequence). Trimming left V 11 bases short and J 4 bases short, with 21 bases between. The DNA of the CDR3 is TGTGCCTTCTTCCTAGGGGGGGCCGCCGGGGCCAACGTCCTGACTTTC. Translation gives CAFFLGGAAGANVLTF.

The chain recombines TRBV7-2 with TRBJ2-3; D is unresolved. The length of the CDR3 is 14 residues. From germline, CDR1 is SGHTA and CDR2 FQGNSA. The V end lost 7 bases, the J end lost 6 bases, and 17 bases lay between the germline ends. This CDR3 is CASTVTPPSDTQYF. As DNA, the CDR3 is TGTGCCAGCACGGTCACCCCGCCCTCGGATACGCAGTATTTT.

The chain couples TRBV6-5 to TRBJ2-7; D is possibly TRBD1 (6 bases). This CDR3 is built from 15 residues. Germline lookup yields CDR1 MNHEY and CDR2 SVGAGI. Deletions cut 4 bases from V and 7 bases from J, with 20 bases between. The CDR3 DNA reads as TGTGCCAGCAGTTTCGTAGGGGGACGGTCTAGGGAGCAGTACTTC. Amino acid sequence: CASSFVGGRSREQYF.

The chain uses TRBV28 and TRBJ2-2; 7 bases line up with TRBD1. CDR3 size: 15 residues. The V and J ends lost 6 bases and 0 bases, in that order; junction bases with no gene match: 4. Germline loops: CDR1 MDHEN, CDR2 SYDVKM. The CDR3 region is CASRGQGANTGELFF. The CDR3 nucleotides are TGTGCCAGCAGGGGGCAGGGGGCGAACACCGGGGAGCTGTTTTTT.

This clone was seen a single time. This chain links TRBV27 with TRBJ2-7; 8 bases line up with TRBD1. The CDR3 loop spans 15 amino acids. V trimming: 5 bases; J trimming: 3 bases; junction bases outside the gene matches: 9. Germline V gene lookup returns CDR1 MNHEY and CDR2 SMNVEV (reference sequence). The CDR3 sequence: CASSRTEQGVYEQYF. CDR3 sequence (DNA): TGTGCCAGCAGTAGGACTGAACAGGGGGTCTACGAGCAGTACTTC.

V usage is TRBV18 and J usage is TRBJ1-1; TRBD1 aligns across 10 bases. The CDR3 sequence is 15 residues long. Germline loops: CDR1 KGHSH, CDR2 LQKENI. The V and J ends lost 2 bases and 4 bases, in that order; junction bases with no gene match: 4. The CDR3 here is CASSPYGTGVTEAFF. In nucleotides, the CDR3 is TGTGCCAGCTCACCATACGGGACAGGGGTCACTGAAGCTTTCTTT.

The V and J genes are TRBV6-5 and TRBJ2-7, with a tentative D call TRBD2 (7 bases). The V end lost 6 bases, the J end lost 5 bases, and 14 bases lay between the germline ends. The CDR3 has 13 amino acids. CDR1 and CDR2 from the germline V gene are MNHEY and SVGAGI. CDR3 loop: CASSTRGGDEQYF. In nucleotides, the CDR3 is TGTGCCAGCAGCACCAGGGGAGGGGACGAGCAGTACTTC.

CDR3 region: CASSQQGLGYEQYF. For the CDR3, the DNA is TGTGCCAGCAGCCAACAGGGGCTAGGCTACGAGCAGTACTTC. This sequence joins TRBV6-5 and TRBJ2-7; 7 bases align to TRBD1. There are 14 residues in the CDR3. V lost 6 bases, J lost 3 bases, and 8 bases stayed unmatched. Germline V gene sequence: CDR1 MNHEY, CDR2 SVGAGI.

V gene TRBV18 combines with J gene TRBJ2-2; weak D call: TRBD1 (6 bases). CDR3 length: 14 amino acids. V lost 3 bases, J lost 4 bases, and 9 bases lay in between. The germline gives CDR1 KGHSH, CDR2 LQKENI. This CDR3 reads CASSPGTTTGELFF. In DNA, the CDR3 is TGTGCCAGCTCACCGGGGACAACCACCGGGGAGCTGTTTTTT.

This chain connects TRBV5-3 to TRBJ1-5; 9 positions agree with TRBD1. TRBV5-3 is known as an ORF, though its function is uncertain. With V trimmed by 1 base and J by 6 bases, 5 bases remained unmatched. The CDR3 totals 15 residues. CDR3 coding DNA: TGTGCCAGAAGCTTGACAGGGGGCGGAGGTCAGCCCCAGCATTTT. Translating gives CARSLTGGGGQPQHF.

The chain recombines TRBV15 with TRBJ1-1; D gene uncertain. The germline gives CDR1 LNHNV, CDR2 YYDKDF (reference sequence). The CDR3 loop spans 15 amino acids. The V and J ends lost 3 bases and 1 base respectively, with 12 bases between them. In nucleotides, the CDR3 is TGTGCCACCAGCAGTCCCGGGGTTTGGAACACTGAAGCTTTCTTT. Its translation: CATSSPGVWNTEAFF.

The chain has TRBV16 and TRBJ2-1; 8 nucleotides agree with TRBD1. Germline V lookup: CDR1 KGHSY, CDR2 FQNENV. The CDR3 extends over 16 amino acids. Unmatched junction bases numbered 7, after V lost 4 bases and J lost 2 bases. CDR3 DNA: TGTGCCAGCAGCCCCTTGGACAGGGCTGCCTACAATGAGCAGTTCTTC. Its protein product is CASSPLDRAAYNEQFF.

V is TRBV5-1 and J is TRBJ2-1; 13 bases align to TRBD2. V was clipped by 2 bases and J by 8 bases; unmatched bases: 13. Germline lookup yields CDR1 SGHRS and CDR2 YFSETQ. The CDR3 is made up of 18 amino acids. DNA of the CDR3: TGCGCCAGCAGCTTTGCAGGACTAGCGGGAGCTAATAGGGATGAGCAGTTCTTC. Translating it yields CASSFAGLAGANRDEQFF.

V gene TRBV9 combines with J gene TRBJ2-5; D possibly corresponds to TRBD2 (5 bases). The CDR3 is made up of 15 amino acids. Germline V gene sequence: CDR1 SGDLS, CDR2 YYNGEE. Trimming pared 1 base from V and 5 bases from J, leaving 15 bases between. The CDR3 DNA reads TGTGCCAGCAGCGTAACGGACTCAGTACCTGAGACCCAGTACTTC. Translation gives CASSVTDSVPETQYF.

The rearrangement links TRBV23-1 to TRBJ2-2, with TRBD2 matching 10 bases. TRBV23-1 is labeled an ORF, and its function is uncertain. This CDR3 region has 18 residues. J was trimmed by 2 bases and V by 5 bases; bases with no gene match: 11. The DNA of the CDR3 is TGCGCCAGCAGTTATTACCTCGCTAGCGGGGGAAACACCGGGGAGCTGTTTTTT. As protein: CASSYYLASGGNTGELFF.

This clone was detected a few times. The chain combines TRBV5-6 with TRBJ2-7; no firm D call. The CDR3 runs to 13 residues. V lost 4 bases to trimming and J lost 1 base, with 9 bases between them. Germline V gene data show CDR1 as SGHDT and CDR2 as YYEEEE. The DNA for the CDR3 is TGTGCCAGCAGCCTTCAACAATCCTACGAGCAGTACTTC. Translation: CASSLQQSYEQYF. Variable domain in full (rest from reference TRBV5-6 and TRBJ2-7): DAGVTQSPTHLIKTRGQQVTLRCSPKSGHDTVSWYQQALGQGPQFIFQYYEEEERQRGNFPDRFSGHQFPNYSSELNVNALLLGDSALYLCASSLQQSYEQYFGPGTRLTVT.

The CDR3 sequence is CASSPVTGGTDTQYF. The CDR3 DNA reads as TGCGCCAGCAGCCCCGTTACAGGGGGCACAGATACGCAGTATTTT. The chain uses TRBV5-1 and TRBJ2-3, with TRBD1 identical over 7 bases. The CDR3 sequence is 15 residues long. Trimming at V came to 4 bases and at J to 1 base, leaving 6 bases not matched to a gene. In germline, CDR1 is SGHRS, CDR2 YFSETQ.

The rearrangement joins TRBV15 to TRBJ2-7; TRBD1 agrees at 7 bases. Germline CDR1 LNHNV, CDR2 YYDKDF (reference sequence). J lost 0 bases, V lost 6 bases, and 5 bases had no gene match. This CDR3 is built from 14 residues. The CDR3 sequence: CATRRDSLSYEQYF. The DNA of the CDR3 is TGTGCCACCAGACGGGACAGCCTCTCCTACGAGCAGTACTTC. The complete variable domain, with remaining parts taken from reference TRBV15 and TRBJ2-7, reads DAMVIQNPRYQVTQFGKPVTLSCSQTLNHNVMYWYQQKSSQAPKLLFHYYDKDFNNEADTPDNFQSRRPNTSFCFLDIRSPGLGDTAMYLCATRRDSLSYEQYFGPGTRLTVT.